What follows describes a single T cell receptor (beta chain). Time point specified: newly diagnosed GD, antithyroid drugs for less than 3 months. From PBMCs, RNA was extracted and then used to make the TCR library. These data are taken from a study of regulatory T cells in long-lasting Graves disease. Sequencing libraries for TCR beta were prepared with iRepertoire HTBI primers and Arm-PCR of CDR3 regions. TCRdb redid the calling of the multiplex PCR reads with MiXCR, one entry per CDR3 protein. The profile shows around 320,000 distinct CDR3 sequences, approximately 15% of them singletons. The data also belong to a second study, concerning T cells in Graves' hyperthyroidism and ophthalmopathy.

This receptor was obtained from a man aged 35-49 years with Graves disease. This specimen consisted of peripheral blood mononuclear cells (PBMCs), obtained at new diagnosis, from a patient treated with antithyroid drugs.

The DNA of the CDR3 is TGCAGCGTCGCGCGGGACAGGTTGACCACTGAAGCTTTCTTT. Translated: CSVARDRLTTEAFF. The chain links TRBV29-1 to TRBJ1-1, with TRBD1 identical over 8 bases. The CDR3 is 14 residues long. The germline V gene encodes CDR1 SQVTM and CDR2 ANQGSEA. The J segment lost 4 bases and the V segment lost 6 bases, leaving 10 bases of the junction unmatched.